This T cell receptor (beta chain) was obtained from a study of blood T cell repertoires in COVID-19. In the study overall: Samples of COVID-19 (acute and convalescent) were obtained from the United States, Italy and Spain.

CDR3 length equals 14 residues. V was pared by 1 base and J by 3 bases, with 1 base of the junction left unmatched. The germline V gene encodes CDR1 KGHSH and CDR2 LQKENI. Only in-frame clones appear in the TCRdb table, and some are missing; sequencing was by immunoSEQ multiplex PCR. The sample lists approximately 120,000 clones; approximately 90% were seen once. Sequenced sample: peripheral blood. The receptor was isolated from a man in his forties or fifties with acute or convalescent COVID-19. This sequence joins TRBV18 and TRBJ2-7; 9 bases are shared with TRBD1. In DNA, the CDR3 is TGTGCCAGCTCACCACGGACAGGGGACTACGAGCAGTACTTC. Its protein is CASSPRTGDYEQYF.